The 24 T cell receptor beta chains presented below share a single source sample, sequenced in a study of blood T cell repertoires in COVID-19. Only in-frame clones appear in the TCRdb table, and some are missing; sequencing was by immunoSEQ multiplex PCR. This sample has approximately 40,000 clones, with roughly 80% found just once. Sequences were obtained from peripheral blood. Every receptor here comes from an older woman with acute or convalescent COVID-19.

This clone occurred once. This chain joins TRBV7-2 and TRBJ1-5, with TRBD1 identical over 9 bases. J gave up 5 bases and V 1 base, and 6 bases lay outside the gene matches. The CDR3 extends over 16 amino acids. Germline values: CDR1 SGHTA, CDR2 FQGNSA. Here the CDR3 reads CASSLEGTGFDQPQHF. As DNA, the CDR3 is TGTGCCAGCAGCTTAGAAGGGACAGGGTTCGATCAGCCCCAGCATTTT.

The rearrangement links TRBV5-1 to TRBJ1-3, with D unclear. The ends were cut back, 0 bases at V and 4 bases at J, with 5 bases in the middle. The CDR3 covers 13 residues. Germline values: CDR1 SGHRS, CDR2 YFSETQ. CDR3 loop: CASSLGRGNTIYF. The CDR3 DNA reads as TGCGCCAGCAGCTTGGGCAGGGGAAACACCATATATTTT.

Only one count was recorded for this clone. V usage is TRBV18 and J usage is TRBJ1-3; D not resolved. The CDR3 is 15 amino acids. CDR1 is KGHSH and CDR2 is LQKENI in the germline V gene. The ends were cut back, 6 bases at V and 0 bases at J, with 12 bases in the middle. CDR3 sequence reads: CASSPTAFSGNTIYF. The CDR3 DNA reads TGTGCCAGCTCTCCCACAGCCTTCTCTGGAAACACCATATATTTT.

The gene calls are TRBV12-3 or TRBV12-4 and TRBJ2-5, with unresolved D. The CDR3 is 13 residues long. V was clipped by 1 base and J by 5 bases, with 8 bases between them. Written as DNA, the CDR3 is TGTGCCAGCAGTTTAGATCCCGTCGAGACCCAGTACTTC. This translates into CASSLDPVETQYF.

The rearrangement uses TRBV29-1 and TRBJ2-7; D gene uncertain. V gave up 4 bases and J gave up 3 bases, with 13 bases separating them. The length of the CDR3 is 13 residues. Germline CDR1 is SQVTM and CDR2 is ANQGSEA. CDR3 loop: CSVGLGSFYEQYF. DNA for the CDR3: TGCAGCGTTGGACTCGGATCCTTCTACGAGCAGTACTTC.

The V call is TRBV5-1, the J call TRBJ2-1; D uncertain. CDR3 length equals 15 residues. Germline CDR1 reads SGHRS; CDR2 reads YFSETQ. V was trimmed by 2 bases and J by 9 bases, leaving 18 bases between them. This CDR3 reads CASSFELMGVGEQFF. The CDR3 DNA sequence: TGCGCCAGCAGCTTTGAGCTCATGGGCGTCGGTGAGCAGTTCTTC.

This chain links TRBV10-3 with TRBJ2-7; possible D gene TRBD2, 6 bases. This CDR3 is 15 amino acids long. CDR1 and CDR2 (germline): ENHRY, SYGVKD. Trimming removed 3 bases from V and 5 bases from J, with 17 bases in between. The CDR3 region is CAISDSGGPRNEQYF. CDR3 sequence (DNA): TGTGCCATCAGTGATTCTGGAGGGCCCAGGAACGAGCAGTACTTC.

The rearrangement links TRBV28 to TRBJ2-7; perhaps TRBD1 as D (5 bases). Trimming removed 5 bases at V and 6 bases at J, with 20 bases between. This CDR3 is built from 15 residues. The germline CDR1 and CDR2 sequences are MDHEN and SYDVKM. CDR3 DNA sequence: TGTGCCAGCAGTCCACAGGCATTAAGGGCGAGCGAGCAGTACTTC. Translation: CASSPQALRASEQYF.

The rearrangement links TRBV7-2 to TRBJ2-3, with D maybe TRBD2 (6 bases). The CDR3 loop spans 16 amino acids. V shed 5 bases and J shed 2 bases, with 17 bases lying between them. The germline gives CDR1 SGHTA, CDR2 FQGNSA. The CDR3 region has the DNA TGTGCCAGCAGCCAGACCCCGGGACTCTACACAGATACGCAGTATTTT. This translates into CASSQTPGLYTDTQYF.

This sequence joins TRBV6-5 and TRBJ1-2, with 12 bases fitting TRBD1. This CDR3 has 15 amino acids. J gave up 4 bases and V 4 bases, and 4 bases lay outside the gene matches. CDR1 MNHEY and CDR2 SVGAGI come from the germline V gene. CDR3 sequence: CASSSGTGGFYGYTF. The CDR3, as DNA: TGTGCCAGCAGTTCCGGGACAGGGGGCTTCTATGGCTACACCTTC.

This clone was found a few times. The chain couples TRBV13 to TRBJ1-6; D remains unclear. V shed 5 bases and J shed 0 bases, with 2 bases lying between them. This CDR3 is built from 13 residues. Germline loops: CDR1 PRHDT, CDR2 FYEKMQ (reference sequence). CDR3 coding DNA: TGTGCCAGCAGCCGCTCCTATAATTCACCCCTCCACTTT. Residues: CASSRSYNSPLHF.

The J gene is TRBJ1-3, the V gene TRBV28; D unresolved. The germline V gene has CDR1 MDHEN and CDR2 SYDVKM. With 8 bases removed from V and 1 base from J, the gap between germline ends came to 12 bases. The CDR3 is 14 amino acids. The CDR3 protein is CASVPRLSGNTIYF. In DNA, the CDR3 is TGTGCCAGCGTGCCCCGACTGTCTGGAAACACCATATATTTT.

CDR3 in amino acids: CSARRDRSYNEQFF. CDR3 sequence (DNA): TGCAGCGCCCGCCGGGACAGGTCCTACAATGAGCAGTTCTTC. This chain joins TRBV29-1 and TRBJ2-1, with TRBD1 matching 8 bases. The CDR3 runs to 14 residues. In germline, CDR1 is SQVTM, CDR2 ANQGSEA. The junction had 6 bases not matched to a gene; V was cut back by 7 bases and J by 1 base.

V is TRBV7-9 and J is TRBJ2-5, with TRBD2 matching over 11 bases. The CDR3 sequence is 14 residues long. Looked up from germline, CDR1 is SEHNR and CDR2 is FQNEAQ (reference sequence). J lost 5 bases, V lost 4 bases, and 3 bases had no gene match. The CDR3 DNA reads TGTGCCAGCAGCTCGGGACTAGCGGAGGAGACCCAGTACTTC. Protein product: CASSSGLAEETQYF.

The rearrangement links TRBV27 to TRBJ1-1; D may be TRBD1 (5 bases). Germline V gives CDR1 MNHEY, CDR2 SMNVEV (reference sequence). Trimming stripped 8 bases from V and 0 bases from J, with 10 bases between. This CDR3 is built from 13 residues. The CDR3 region has the DNA TGTGCCAGCCTGGACAAAATGAACACTGAAGCTTTCTTT. Its protein product is CASLDKMNTEAFF.

This clone was seen only once. This chain joins TRBV11-2 and TRBJ2-7, with 10 positions matching TRBD2. Germline values: CDR1 SGHAT, CDR2 FQNNGV. J gave up 3 bases and V 5 bases, and 13 bases lay outside the gene matches. This CDR3 is built from 17 residues. DNA of the CDR3: TGTGCCAGCAGCGAGACGAGTTTTTCTAGCGGGAGCTACGAGCAGTACTTC. Protein product: CASSETSFSSGSYEQYF.

The chain has TRBV7-2 and TRBJ2-3; 10 nucleotides align to TRBD2. J was trimmed by 3 bases and V by 4 bases; bases with no gene match: 7. Germline CDR1 is SGHTA and CDR2 is FQGNSA. The CDR3 totals 16 residues. CDR3 bases: TGTGCCAGCAGCTCCCGACTAGCGGGTATTACAGATACGCAGTATTTT. Translation: CASSSRLAGITDTQYF.

The chain links TRBV5-4 to TRBJ1-2; D is uncertain. This CDR3 is 13 amino acids long. Germline lookup yields CDR1 SGHNT and CDR2 YYREEE (reference sequence). Trimming stripped 4 bases from V and 4 bases from J, with 11 bases between. Written as DNA, the CDR3 is TGTGCCAGCAGCGTTGAAGCCACCTATGGCTACACCTTC. Its protein product is CASSVEATYGYTF.

The chain uses TRBV19 and TRBJ2-5; 10 positions match TRBD1. CDR1 LNHDA and CDR2 SQIVND come from the germline V gene (reference sequence). CDR3 length equals 12 residues. The V and J ends lost 10 bases and 5 bases, in that order; junction bases with no gene match: 4. The CDR3 loop reads CATRTGGETQYF. The CDR3 bases are TGTGCCACCAGGACAGGGGGGGAGACCCAGTACTTC.

This clone appeared once. The V call is TRBV7-2, the J call TRBJ1-1; D unresolved. The ends were cut back, 2 bases at V and 2 bases at J, with 6 bases in the middle. CDR3 length: 13 amino acids. Germline V gene sequence: CDR1 SGHTA, CDR2 FQGNSA. CDR3 nucleotide sequence: TGTGCCAGCAGCTTACAGTCTAACACTGAAGCTTTCTTT. This codes for CASSLQSNTEAFF.

This clone was seen a handful of times. This chain joins TRBV9 and TRBJ2-3, with 9 bases lining up with TRBD2. V was clipped by 0 bases and J by 6 bases; unmatched bases: 5. The CDR3 sequence is 15 residues long. Per the germline V gene, CDR1 is SGDLS and CDR2 is YYNGEE. CDR3 sequence (DNA): TGTGCCAGCAGCGTAGGGGCGGGAGGGCGTGATACGCAGTATTTT. Translating it yields CASSVGAGGRDTQYF.

The rearrangement uses TRBV19 and TRBJ1-5; 8 bases are shared with TRBD1. The germline V gene encodes CDR1 LNHDA and CDR2 SQIVND (reference sequence). Losses at the gene ends were 6 bases for V and 5 bases for J; bases not matched to a gene: 12. The CDR3 is 16 residues long. In DNA, the CDR3 is TGTGCCAGTAGCCGAGGCGCCGACAGGGGCGATCAGCCCCAGCATTTT. It translates to CASSRGADRGDQPQHF.

The table lists this clone with a count of one. This rearrangement joins TRBV5-4 to TRBJ2-5; D call uncertain. The germline CDR1 and CDR2 sequences are SGHNT and YYREEE (reference sequence). The CDR3 has 12 residues. V lost 3 bases and J lost 5, with 8 bases in between. The CDR3 nucleotides read TGTGCCAGCAGCTCTCAACGGGAGACCCAGTACTTC. It is translated as CASSSQRETQYF.

The V gene is TRBV19, the J gene TRBJ2-3; 14 bases are a match to TRBD2. CDR1 and CDR2 from the germline V gene are LNHDA and SQIVND (reference sequence). The CDR3 covers 20 residues. V shed 3 bases, J shed 1 base, and the junction held 12 bases outside the gene matches. The CDR3, as DNA: TGTGCCAGTAGTATGTACTTTGGGACTAGCGGGGGAGGTGGCACAGATACGCAGTATTTT. Protein sequence: CASSMYFGTSGGGGTDTQYF.